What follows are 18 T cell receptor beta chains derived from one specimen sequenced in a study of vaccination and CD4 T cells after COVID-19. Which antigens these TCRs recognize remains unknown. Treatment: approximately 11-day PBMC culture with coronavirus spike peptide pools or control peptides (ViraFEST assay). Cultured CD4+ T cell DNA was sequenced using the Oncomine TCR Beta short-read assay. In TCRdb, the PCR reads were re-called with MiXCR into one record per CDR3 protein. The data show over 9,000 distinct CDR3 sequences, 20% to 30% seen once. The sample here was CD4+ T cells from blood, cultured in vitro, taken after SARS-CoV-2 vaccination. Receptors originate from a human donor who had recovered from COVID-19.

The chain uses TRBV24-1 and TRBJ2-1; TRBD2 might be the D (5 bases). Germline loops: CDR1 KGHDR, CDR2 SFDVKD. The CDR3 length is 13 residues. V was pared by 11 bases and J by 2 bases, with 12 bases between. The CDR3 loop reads CAIGKRPYNEQFF. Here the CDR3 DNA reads TGTGCCATCGGGAAACGTCCCTACAATGAGCAGTTCTTC.

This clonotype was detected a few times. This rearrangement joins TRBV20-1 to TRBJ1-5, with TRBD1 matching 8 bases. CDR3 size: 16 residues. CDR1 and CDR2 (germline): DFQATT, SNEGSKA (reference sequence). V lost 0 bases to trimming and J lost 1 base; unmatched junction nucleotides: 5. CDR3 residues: CSARDRGQVSNQPQHF. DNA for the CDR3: TGCAGTGCTAGAGATCGGGGACAGGTCAGCAATCAGCCCCAGCATTTT.

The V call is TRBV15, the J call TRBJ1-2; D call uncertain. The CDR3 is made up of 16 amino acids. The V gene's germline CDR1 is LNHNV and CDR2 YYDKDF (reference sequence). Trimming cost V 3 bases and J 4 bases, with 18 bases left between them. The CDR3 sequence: CATSSGIGRLTYGYTF. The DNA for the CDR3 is TGTGCCACCAGCAGTGGCATAGGCAGGCTAACCTATGGCTACACCTTC. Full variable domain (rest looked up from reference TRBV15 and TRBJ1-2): DAMVIQNPRYQVTQFGKPVTLSCSQTLNHNVMYWYQQKSSQAPKLLFHYYDKDFNNEADTPDNFQSRRPNTSFCFLDIRSPGLGDTAMYLCATSSGIGRLTYGYTFGSGTRLTVV.

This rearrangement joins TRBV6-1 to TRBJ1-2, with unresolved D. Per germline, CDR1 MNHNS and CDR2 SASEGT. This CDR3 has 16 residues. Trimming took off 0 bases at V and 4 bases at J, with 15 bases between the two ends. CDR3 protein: CASSEALAEAGYGYTF. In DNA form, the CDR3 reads TGTGCCAGCAGTGAAGCGCTAGCGGAGGCGGGCTATGGCTACACCTTC.

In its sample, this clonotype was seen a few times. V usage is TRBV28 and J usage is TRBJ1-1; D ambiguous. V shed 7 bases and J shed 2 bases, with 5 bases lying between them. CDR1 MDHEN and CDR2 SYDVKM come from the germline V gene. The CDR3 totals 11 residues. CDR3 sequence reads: CASTVNTEAFF. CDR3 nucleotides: TGTGCCAGCACGGTAAACACTGAAGCTTTCTTT.

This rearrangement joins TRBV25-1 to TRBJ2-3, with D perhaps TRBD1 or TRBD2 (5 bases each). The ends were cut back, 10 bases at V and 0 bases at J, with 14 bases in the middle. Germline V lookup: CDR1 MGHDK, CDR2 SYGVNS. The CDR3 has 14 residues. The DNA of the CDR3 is TGTGCCACCTCTAGGGACGGAAGCACAGATACGCAGTATTTT. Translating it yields CATSRDGSTDTQYF.

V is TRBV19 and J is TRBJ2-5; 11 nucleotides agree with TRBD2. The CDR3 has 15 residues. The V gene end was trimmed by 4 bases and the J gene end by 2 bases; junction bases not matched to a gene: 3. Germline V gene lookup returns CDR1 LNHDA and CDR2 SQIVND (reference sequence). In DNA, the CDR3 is TGTGCCAGTAGTAGCCTAGCGGGAGGACAAGAGACCCAGTACTTC. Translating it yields CASSSLAGGQETQYF. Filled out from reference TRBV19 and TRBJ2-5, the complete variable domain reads DGGITQSPKYLFRKEGQNVTLSCEQNLNHDAMYWYRQDPGQGLRLIYYSQIVNDFQKGDIAEGYSVSREKKESFPLTVTSAQKNPTAFYLCASSSLAGGQETQYFGPGTRLLVL.

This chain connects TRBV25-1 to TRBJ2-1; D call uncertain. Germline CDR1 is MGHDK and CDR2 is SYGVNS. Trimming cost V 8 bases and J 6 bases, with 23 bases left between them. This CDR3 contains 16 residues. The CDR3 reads CASGLNVVGLINEQFF. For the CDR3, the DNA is TGTGCCAGCGGCCTGAATGTCGTGGGGTTGATCAATGAGCAGTTCTTC.

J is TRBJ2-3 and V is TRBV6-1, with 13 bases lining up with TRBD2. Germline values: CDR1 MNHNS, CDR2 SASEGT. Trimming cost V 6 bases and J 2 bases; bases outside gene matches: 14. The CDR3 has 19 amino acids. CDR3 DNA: TGTGCCAGCAGCTTTACATCGGGACTAGCGGGGTTTATCACAGATACGCAGTATTTT. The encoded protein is CASSFTSGLAGFITDTQYF.

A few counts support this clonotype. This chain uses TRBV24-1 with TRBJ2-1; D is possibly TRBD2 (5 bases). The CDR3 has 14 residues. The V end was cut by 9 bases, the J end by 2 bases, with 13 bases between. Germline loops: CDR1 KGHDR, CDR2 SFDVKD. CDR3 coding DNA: TGTGCCACCCAACGGGATTGGACCTACAATGAGCAGTTCTTC. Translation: CATQRDWTYNEQFF.

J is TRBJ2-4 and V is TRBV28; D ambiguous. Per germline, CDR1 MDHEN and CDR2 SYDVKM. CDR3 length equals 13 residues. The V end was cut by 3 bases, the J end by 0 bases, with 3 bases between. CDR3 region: CASSFLAKNIQYF. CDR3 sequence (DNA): TGTGCCAGCAGTTTCCTAGCCAAAAACATTCAGTACTTC. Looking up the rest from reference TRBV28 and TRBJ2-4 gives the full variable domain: DVKVTQSSRYLVKRTGEKVFLECVQDMDHENMFWYRQDPGLGLRLIYFSYDVKMKEKGDIPEGYSVSREKKERFSLILESASTNQTSMYLCASSFLAKNIQYFGAGTRLSVL.

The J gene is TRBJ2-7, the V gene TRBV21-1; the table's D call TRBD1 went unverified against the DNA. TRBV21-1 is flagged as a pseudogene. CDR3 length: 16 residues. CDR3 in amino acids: CASSKDRSTGPYEQYF. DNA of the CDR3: TGTGCCAGCAGCAAAGATCGATCAACCGGGCCCTACGAGCAGTACTTC.

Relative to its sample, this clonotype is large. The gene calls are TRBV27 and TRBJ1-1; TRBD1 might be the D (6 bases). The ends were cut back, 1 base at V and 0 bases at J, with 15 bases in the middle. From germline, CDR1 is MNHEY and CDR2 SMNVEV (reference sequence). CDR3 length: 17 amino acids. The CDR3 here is CASSLYEDSRMNTEAFF. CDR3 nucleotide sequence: TGTGCCAGCAGTTTATATGAGGACAGCAGAATGAACACTGAAGCTTTCTTT.

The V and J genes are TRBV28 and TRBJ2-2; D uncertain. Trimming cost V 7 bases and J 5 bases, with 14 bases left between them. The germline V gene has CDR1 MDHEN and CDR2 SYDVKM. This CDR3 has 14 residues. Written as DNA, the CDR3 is TGTGCCAGCAATACCCGTTCCCGGACCGGGGAGCTGTTTTTT. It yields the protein CASNTRSRTGELFF.

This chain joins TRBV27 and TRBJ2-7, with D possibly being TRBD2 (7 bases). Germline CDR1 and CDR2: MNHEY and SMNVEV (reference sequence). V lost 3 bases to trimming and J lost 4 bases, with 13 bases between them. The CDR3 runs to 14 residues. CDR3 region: CASSLRTRGYEQYF. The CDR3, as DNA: TGTGCCAGCAGTTTGCGGACTAGGGGGTACGAGCAGTACTTC.

The chain's CDR3 is CASSQDGSTDTQYF. The CDR3, as DNA: TGTGCCAGCAGCCAAGACGGAAGCACAGATACGCAGTATTTT. The chain recombines TRBV7-6 with TRBJ2-3; no reliable D call. Germline loops: CDR1 SGHVS, CDR2 FNYEAQ. The V gene lost 5 bases and the J gene lost 0 bases, with 9 bases spanning the gap. The CDR3 has 14 residues.

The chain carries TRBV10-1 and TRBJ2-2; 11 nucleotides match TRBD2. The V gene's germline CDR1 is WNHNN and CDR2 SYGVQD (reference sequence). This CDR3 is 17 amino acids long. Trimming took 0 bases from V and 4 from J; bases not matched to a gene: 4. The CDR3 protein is CASSESTSGITTGELFF. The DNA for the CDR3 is TGCGCCAGCAGTGAGTCGACTAGCGGGATAACCACCGGGGAGCTGTTTTTT.

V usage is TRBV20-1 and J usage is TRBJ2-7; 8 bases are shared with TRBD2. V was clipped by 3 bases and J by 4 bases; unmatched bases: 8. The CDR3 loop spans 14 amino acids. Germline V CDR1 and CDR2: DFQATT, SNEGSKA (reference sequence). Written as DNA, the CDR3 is TGCAGTGCTAGGCCAGCGGGAGCGTTTTACGAGCAGTACTTC. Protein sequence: CSARPAGAFYEQYF.